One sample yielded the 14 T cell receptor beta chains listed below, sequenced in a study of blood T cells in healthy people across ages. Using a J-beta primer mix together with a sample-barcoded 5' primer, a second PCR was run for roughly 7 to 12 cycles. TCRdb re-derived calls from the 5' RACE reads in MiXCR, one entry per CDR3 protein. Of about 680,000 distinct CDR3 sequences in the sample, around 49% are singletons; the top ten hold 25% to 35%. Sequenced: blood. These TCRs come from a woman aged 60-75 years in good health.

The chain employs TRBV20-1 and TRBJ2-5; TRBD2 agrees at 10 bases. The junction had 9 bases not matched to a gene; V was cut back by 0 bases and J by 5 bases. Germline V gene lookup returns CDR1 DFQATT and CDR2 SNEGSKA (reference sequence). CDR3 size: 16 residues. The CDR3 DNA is TGCAGTGCTAGAGATCCCCTAGCGGGAGTTTGGGAGACCCAGTACTTC. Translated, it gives CSARDPLAGVWETQYF.

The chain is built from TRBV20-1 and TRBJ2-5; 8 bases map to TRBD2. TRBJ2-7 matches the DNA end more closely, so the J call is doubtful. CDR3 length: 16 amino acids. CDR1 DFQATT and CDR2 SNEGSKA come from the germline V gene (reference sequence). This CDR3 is CSARVTYIAGSYEQYF. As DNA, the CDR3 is TGCAGTGCTAGAGTGACGTATATAGCGGGGTCCTACGAGCAGTACTTC.

The CDR3 reads CSATRDRGRNIQYF. CDR3 DNA sequence: TGCAGTGCCACCAGGGACAGGGGGAGGAACATTCAGTACTTC. V is TRBV20-1 and J is TRBJ2-4; TRBD1 aligns across 11 bases. Germline V gene data show CDR1 as DFQATT and CDR2 as SNEGSKA (reference sequence). CDR3 length: 14 amino acids. The V gene end was trimmed by 6 bases and the J gene end by 7 bases; junction bases not matched to a gene: 8.

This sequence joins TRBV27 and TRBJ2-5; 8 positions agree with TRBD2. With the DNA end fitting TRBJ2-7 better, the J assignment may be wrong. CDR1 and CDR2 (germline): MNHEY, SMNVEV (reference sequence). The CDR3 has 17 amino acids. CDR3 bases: TGTGCCAGCAGTTTCTATGGACTAGCAGGGCTCGGGAGCGAGCAGTACTTC. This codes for CASSFYGLAGLGSEQYF.

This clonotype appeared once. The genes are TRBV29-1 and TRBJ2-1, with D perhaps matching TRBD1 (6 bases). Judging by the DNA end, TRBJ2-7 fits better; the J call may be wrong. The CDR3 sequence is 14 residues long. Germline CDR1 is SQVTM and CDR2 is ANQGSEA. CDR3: CSVEGDNSYNEQYF. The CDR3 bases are TGCAGCGTCGAGGGGGATAACTCCTACAATGAGCAGTACTTC.

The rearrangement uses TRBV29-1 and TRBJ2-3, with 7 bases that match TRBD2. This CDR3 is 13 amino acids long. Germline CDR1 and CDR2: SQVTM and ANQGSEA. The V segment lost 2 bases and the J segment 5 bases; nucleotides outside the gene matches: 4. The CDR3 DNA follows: TGCAGCGTTGAATTTGGGGGGGAAGATACGCAGTATTTT. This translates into CSVEFGGEDTQYF.

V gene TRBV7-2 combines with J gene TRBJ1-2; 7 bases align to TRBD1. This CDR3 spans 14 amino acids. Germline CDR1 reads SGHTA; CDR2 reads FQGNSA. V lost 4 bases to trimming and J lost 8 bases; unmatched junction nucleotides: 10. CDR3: CASSSDRELRGYTF. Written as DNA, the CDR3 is TGTGCCAGCAGCTCTGACAGGGAGTTACGCGGCTACACCTTC.

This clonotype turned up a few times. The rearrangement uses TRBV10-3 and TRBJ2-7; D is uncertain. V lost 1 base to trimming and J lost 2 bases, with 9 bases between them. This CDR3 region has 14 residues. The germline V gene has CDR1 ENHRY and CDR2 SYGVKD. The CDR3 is CAISELKSTYEQYF. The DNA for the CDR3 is TGTGCCATCAGTGAGTTGAAGTCAACCTACGAGCAGTACTTC.

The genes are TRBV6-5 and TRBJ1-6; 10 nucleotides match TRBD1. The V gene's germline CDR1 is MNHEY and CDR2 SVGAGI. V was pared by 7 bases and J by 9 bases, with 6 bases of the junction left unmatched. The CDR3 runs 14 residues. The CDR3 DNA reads TGTGCCAGCACCCGCGACAGGGGGCTTTCACCCCTCCACTTT. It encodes CASTRDRGLSPLHF.

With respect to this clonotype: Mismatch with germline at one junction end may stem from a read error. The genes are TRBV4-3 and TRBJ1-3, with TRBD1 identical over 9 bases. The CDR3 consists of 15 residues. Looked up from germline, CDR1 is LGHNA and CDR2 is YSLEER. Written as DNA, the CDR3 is TGCGCCAGCAGCCAGGGACAGGGTGGGGGAAACACCGTATATTTT. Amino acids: CASSQGQGGGNTVYF.

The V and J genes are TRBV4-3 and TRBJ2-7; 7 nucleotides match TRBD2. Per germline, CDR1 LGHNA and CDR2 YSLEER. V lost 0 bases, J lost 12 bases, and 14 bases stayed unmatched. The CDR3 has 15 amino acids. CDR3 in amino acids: CASSQDLGGRTSLYF. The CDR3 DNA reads TGCGCCAGCAGCCAAGATTTGGGGGGAAGGACTAGTCTGTACTTC.

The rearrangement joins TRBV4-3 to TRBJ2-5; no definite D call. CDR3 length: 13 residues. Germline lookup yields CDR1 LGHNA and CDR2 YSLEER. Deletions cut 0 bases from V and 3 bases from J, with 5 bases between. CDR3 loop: CASSQDPEETQYF. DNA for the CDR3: TGCGCCAGCAGCCAAGATCCCGAAGAGACCCAGTACTTC.

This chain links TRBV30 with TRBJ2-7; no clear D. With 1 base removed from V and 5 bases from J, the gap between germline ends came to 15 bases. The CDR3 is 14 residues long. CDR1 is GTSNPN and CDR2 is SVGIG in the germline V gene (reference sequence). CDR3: CAWSGRRVPHEQYF. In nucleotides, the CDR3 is TGTGCCTGGAGTGGCCGTCGGGTGCCCCACGAGCAGTACTTC.

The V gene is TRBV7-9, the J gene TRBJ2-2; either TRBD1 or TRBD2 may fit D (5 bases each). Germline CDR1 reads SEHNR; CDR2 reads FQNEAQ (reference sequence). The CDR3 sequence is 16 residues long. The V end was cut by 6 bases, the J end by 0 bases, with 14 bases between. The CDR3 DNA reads TGTGCCAGCAGTCACATGGGGACGACGAACACCGGGGAGCTGTTTTTT. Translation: CASSHMGTTNTGELFF.